This T cell receptor (beta chain) appears in the sequencing data of a study of OX40 agonist ivuxolimab in advanced cancers. Study background: Earlier anti-PD-1, anti-PD-L1 or anti-CTLA-4 therapy was permitted; roughly 42% had received some.

Only in-frame clones appear in the TCRdb table, and some are missing; sequencing was by immunoSEQ multiplex PCR. The profile covers roughly 76,000 clones, with 70% to 90% appearing a single time and around 5.1% taken by the ten largest. Sequences were derived from CD4+ or CD8+ T cells sorted from blood, sampled in a trial of the OX40 agonist ivuxolimab. The source is an adult with an advanced solid tumor such as melanoma, head and neck, liver or kidney cancer.

In nucleotides, the CDR3 is TGCGCCAGCAGCAAATCGACAGCGACCGGGGAGCTGTTTTTT. Protein: CASSKSTATGELFF. This chain links TRBV5-1 with TRBJ2-2; D possibly corresponds to TRBD1 (5 bases). The V gene's germline CDR1 is SGHRS and CDR2 YFSETQ. CDR3 size: 14 residues. V lost 4 bases, J lost 5 bases, and 12 bases lay in between.